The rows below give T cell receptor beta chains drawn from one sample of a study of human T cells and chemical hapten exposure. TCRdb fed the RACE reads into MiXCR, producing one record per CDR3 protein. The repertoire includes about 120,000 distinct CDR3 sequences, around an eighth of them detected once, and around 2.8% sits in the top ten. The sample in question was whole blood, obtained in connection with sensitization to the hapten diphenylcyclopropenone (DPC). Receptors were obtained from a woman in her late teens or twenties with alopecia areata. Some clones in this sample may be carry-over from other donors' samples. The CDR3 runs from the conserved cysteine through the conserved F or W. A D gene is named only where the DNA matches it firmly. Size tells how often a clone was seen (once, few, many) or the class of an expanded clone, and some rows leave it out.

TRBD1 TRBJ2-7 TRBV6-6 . CASSYVFGQGVSTYEQYF TGTGCCAGCAGTTACGTTTTCGGACAGGGCGTTTCAACCTACGAGCAGTACTTC
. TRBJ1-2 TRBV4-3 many CASSQDPSGYGYTF TGCGCCAGCAGCCAAGATCCGTCGGGCTATGGCTACACCTTC
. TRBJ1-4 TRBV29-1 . CSVGGRNEKLFF TGCAGCGTAGGAGGTCGTAATGAAAAACTGTTTTTT
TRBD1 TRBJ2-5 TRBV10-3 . CAISESGQPQETQYF TGTGCCATCAGTGAGTCGGGACAGCCTCAAGAGACCCAGTACTTC
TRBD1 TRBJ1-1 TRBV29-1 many CSAPGQTNTEAFF TGCAGCGCCCCGGGACAGACAAACACTGAAGCTTTCTTT
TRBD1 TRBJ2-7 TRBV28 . CASTWDRGPYEQYF TGTGCCAGCACCTGGGACAGGGGACCCTACGAGCAGTACTTC
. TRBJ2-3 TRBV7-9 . CASSGRRGRWDDTQYF TGTGCCAGCAGCGGACGTAGGGGACGGTGGGACGATACGCAGTATTTT
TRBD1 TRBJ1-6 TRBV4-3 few CASCLNRGNSPLHF TGCGCCAGCTGCCTAAACAGGGGAAATTCACCCCTCCACTTT
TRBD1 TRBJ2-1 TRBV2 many CASSGQGRRYEQFF TGTGCCAGCAGTGGACAGGGTCGAAGGTATGAGCAGTTCTTC
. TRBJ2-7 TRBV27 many CASSLSRATYEQYF TGTGCCAGCAGTTTAAGCAGAGCCACCTACGAGCAGTACTTC
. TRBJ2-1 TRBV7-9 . CASLRGKDNEQFF TGTGCCAGCCTCAGGGGTAAGGACAATGAGCAGTTCTTC
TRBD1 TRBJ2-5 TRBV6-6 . CASSYGGQGAWETQYF TGTGCCAGCAGTTACGGGGGACAGGGGGCCTGGGAGACCCAGTACTTC
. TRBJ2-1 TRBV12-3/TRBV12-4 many CASSLADYNEQFF TGTGCCAGCAGTTTAGCAGACTACAATGAGCAGTTCTTC
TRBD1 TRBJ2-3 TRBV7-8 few CASSLGKTGGRTSTDTQYF TGTGCCAGCAGCCTTGGAAAAACAGGGGGGAGGACCTCTACAGATACGCAGTATTTT
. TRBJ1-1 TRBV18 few CASSLAWGPNTEAFF TGTGCCAGCTCACTGGCGTGGGGGCCGAACACTGAAGCTTTCTTT
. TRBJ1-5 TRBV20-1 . CSARAGGSGQPQHF TGCAGTGCTAGAGCCGGGGGCAGCGGACAGCCCCAGCATTTT
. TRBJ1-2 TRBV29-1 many CSVEGLDGYTF TGCAGCGTTGAAGGGTTAGATGGCTACACCTTC
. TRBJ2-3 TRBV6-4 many CASSAAAGSTDTQYF TGTGCCAGCAGTGCAGCGGCGGGGAGCACAGATACGCAGTATTTT
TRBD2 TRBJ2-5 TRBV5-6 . CASTITGLAPETQYF TGTGCCAGCACCATTACGGGACTAGCTCCCGAGACCCAGTACTTC
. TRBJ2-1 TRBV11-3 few CASSSRRSHEQFF TGTGCCAGCAGCTCCAGACGGAGCCATGAGCAGTTCTTC
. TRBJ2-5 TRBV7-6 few CASSLLRVQETQYF TGTGCCAGCAGCTTACTGAGAGTACAAGAGACCCAGTACTTC
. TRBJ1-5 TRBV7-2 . CASSLGVGSSGNQPQHF TGTGCCAGCAGCTTAGGAGTGGGGTCATCGGGCAATCAGCCCCAGCATTTT
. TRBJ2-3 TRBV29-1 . CSVAEESTDTQYF TGCAGCGTTGCTGAGGAAAGCACAGATACGCAGTATTTT
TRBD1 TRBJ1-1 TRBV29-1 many CSNIRGRQGAEAFF TGCAGCAATATCAGGGGTAGACAGGGCGCTGAAGCTTTCTTT
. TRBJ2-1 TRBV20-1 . CSCSVDGRPNNNEQFF TGCAGTTGCTCGGTCGACGGCCGCCCCAACAACAATGAGCAGTTCTTC
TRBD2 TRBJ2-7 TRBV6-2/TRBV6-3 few CASSYPGLAGVEQYF TGTGCCAGCAGTTACCCGGGACTAGCGGGGGTGGAGCAGTACTTC
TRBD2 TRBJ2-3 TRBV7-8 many CASMPRVTSGRTDTQYF TGTGCCAGCATGCCTCGAGTGACTAGCGGACGCACAGATACGCAGTATTTT
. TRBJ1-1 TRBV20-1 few CSATDMRAFF TGCAGTGCCACAGACATGCGAGCTTTCTTT
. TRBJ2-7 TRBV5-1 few CASSFGTGISYEQYF TGCGCCAGCAGCTTTGGGACCGGGATCTCCTACGAGCAGTACTTC
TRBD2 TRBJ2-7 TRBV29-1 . CSVRQPGLAGAYEQYF TGCAGCGTCCGGCAACCGGGACTAGCGGGGGCCTACGAGCAGTACTTC
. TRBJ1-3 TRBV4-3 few CASSQDVSAASGNTIYF TGCGCCAGCAGCCAAGATGTATCGGCAGCCTCTGGAAACACCATATATTTT
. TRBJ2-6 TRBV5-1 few CASYPGTGANVLTF TGCGCCAGCTATCCAGGGACTGGGGCCAACGTCCTGACTTTC
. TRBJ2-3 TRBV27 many CASSSVTLGTDTQYF TGTGCCAGCAGTTCGGTGACGCTCGGCACAGATACGCAGTATTTT
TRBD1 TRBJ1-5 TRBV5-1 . CASSLGQGDQPQHF TGCGCCAGCAGCTTGGGACAGGGGGATCAGCCCCAGCATTTT
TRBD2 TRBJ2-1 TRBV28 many CASRRGLAPSEQFF TGTGCCAGCAGACGAGGACTAGCACCTTCTGAGCAGTTCTTC
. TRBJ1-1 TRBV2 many CASGPEFGTEAFF TGTGCCAGCGGCCCCGAGTTCGGCACTGAAGCTTTCTTT
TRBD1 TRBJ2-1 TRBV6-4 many CASSRDREDEQFF TGTGCCAGCAGCAGGGACAGGGAGGATGAGCAGTTCTTC
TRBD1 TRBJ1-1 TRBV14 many CASSQVTGRTEAFF TGTGCCAGCAGCCAAGTGACAGGGAGGACTGAAGCTTTCTTT
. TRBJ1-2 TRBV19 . CASRLQDLRDYGYTF TGTGCCAGTAGACTACAGGACCTCAGGGACTATGGCTACACCTTC
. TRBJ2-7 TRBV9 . CASSPDQPPYEQYF TGTGCCAGCAGCCCCGATCAGCCACCCTACGAGCAGTACTTC
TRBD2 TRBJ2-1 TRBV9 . CASTLRGGPDNEQFF TGTGCCAGCACATTGCGGGGGGGCCCTGACAATGAGCAGTTCTTC
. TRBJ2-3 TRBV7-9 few CASSSQGRDTQYF TGTGCCAGCAGCTCACAAGGTCGGGATACGCAGTATTTT
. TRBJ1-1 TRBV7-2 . CASSATGKTEAFF TGTGCCAGCAGCGCCACAGGGAAGACTGAAGCTTTCTTT
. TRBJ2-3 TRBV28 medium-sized CASSLGGTSFTDTQYF TGTGCCAGCAGTTTAGGGGGGACCAGTTTCACAGATACGCAGTATTTT
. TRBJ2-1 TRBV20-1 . CSAHTGKSYNEQFF TGCAGTGCCCACACAGGGAAATCGTACAATGAGCAGTTCTTC
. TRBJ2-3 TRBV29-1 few CSVEDVRGYTDTQYF TGCAGCGTTGAAGACGTACGGGGCTACACAGATACGCAGTATTTT
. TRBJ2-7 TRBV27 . CASPPGGDEQYF TGTGCCAGTCCTCCCGGGGGCGACGAGCAGTACTTC
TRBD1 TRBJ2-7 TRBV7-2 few CASSPRGREQYF TGTGCCAGCAGCCCGAGGGGGCGTGAGCAGTACTTC
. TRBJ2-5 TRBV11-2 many CASSLNRAETQYF TGTGCCAGCAGCTTAAACAGGGCTGAGACCCAGTACTTC
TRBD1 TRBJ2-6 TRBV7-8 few CASSLRGRTGRSGANVLTF TGTGCCAGCAGCTTAAGGGGGCGGACAGGGAGGTCTGGGGCCAACGTCCTGACTTTC